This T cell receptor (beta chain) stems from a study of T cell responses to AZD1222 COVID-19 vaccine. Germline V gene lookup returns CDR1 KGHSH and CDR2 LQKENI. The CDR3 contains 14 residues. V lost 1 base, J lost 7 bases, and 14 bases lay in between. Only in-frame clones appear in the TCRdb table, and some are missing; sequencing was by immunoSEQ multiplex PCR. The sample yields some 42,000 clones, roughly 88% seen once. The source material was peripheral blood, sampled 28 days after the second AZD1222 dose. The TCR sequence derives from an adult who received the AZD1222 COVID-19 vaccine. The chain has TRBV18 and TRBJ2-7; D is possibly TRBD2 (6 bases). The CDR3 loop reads CASSPLNGGGEQYF. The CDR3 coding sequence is TGTGCCAGCTCACCACTGAACGGTGGGGGGGAGCAGTACTTC.